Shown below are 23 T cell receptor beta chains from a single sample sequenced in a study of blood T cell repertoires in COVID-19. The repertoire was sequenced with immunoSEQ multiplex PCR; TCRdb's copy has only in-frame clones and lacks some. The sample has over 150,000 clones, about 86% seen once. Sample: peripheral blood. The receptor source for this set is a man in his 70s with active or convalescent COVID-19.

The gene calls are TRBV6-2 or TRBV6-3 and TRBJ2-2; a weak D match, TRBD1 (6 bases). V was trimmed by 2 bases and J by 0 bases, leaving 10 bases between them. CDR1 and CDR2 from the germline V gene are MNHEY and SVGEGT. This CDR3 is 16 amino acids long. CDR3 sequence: CASSYLGTTNTGELFF. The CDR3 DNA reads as TGTGCCAGCAGTTACCTAGGGACAACGAACACCGGGGAGCTGTTTTTT.

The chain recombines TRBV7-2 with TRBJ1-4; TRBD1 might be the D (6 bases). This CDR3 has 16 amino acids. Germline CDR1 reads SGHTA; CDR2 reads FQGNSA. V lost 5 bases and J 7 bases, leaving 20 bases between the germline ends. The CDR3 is CASSQRPQGRGEKLFF. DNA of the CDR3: TGTGCCAGCAGCCAACGCCCACAGGGCAGAGGTGAAAAACTGTTTTTT.

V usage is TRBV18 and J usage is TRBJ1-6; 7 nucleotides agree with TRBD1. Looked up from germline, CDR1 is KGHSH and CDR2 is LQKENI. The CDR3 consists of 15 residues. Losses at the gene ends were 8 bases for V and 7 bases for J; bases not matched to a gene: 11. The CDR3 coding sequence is TGTGCCAGCCACGGGACAGAGCTTACAAATTCACCCCTCCACTTT. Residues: CASHGTELTNSPLHF.

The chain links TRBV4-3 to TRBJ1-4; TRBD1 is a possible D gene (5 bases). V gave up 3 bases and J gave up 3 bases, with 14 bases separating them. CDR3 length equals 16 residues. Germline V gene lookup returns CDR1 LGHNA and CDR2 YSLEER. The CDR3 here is CASSQRATEPNEKLFF. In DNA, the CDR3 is TGCGCCAGCAGCCAGAGAGCGACAGAACCTAATGAAAAACTGTTTTTT.

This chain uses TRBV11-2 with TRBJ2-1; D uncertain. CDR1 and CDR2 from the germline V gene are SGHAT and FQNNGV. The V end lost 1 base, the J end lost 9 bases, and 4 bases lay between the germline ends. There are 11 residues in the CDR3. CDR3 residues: CASSLGLEQFF. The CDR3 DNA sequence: TGTGCCAGCAGCTTAGGACTTGAGCAGTTCTTC.

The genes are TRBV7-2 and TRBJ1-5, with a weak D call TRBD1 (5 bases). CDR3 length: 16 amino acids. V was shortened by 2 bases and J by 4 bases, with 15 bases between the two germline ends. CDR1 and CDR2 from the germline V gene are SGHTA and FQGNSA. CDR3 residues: CASSLRRQGGNQPQHF. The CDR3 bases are TGTGCCAGCAGCTTAAGAAGGCAGGGTGGGAATCAGCCCCAGCATTTT.

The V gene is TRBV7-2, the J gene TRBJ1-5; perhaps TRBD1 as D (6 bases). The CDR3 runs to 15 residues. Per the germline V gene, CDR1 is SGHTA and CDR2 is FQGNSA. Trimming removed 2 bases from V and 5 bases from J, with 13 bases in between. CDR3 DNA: TGTGCCAGCAGCTTAATCGGACAGTATTATCAGCCCCAGCATTTT. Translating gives CASSLIGQYYQPQHF.

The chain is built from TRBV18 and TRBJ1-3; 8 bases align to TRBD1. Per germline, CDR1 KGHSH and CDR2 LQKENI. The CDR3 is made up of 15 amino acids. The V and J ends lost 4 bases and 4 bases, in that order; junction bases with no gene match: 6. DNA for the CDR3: TGTGCCAGCTCACTACAGACAGGGGACGGAAACACCATATATTTT. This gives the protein CASSLQTGDGNTIYF.

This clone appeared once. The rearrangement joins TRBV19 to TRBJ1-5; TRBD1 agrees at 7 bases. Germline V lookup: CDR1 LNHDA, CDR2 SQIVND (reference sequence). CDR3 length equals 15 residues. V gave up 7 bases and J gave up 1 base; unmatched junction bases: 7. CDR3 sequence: CASMRGRASNQPQHF. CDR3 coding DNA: TGTGCCAGTATGAGGGGGCGCGCGAGCAATCAGCCCCAGCATTTT.

The CDR3 sequence is CASSKGTTYNEQFF. CDR3 DNA sequence: TGTGCCAGTAGTAAAGGGACAACCTACAATGAGCAGTTCTTC. The V call is TRBV19, the J call TRBJ2-1; D might be TRBD1 (6 bases). This CDR3 region has 14 residues. Germline CDR1 reads LNHDA; CDR2 reads SQIVND (reference sequence). Trimming stripped 4 bases from V and 2 bases from J, with 9 bases between.

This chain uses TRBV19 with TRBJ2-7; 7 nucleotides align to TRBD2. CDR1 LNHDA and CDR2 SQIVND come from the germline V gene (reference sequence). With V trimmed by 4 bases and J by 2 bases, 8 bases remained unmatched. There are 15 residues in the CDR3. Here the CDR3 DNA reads TGTGCCAGTAGTACGAGGGGCGGGGGACCCTACGAGCAGTACTTC. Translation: CASSTRGGGPYEQYF.

CDR3 amino acids: CASSIGQGRVSTTEAFF. Written as DNA, the CDR3 is TGTGCCAGTAGTATCGGACAGGGGCGGGTCTCGACCACTGAAGCTTTCTTT. The chain couples TRBV19 to TRBJ1-1, with TRBD1 identical over 9 bases. Trimming at V came to 3 bases and at J to 4 bases, leaving 12 bases not matched to a gene. The CDR3 totals 17 residues. Germline V CDR1 and CDR2: LNHDA, SQIVND (reference sequence).

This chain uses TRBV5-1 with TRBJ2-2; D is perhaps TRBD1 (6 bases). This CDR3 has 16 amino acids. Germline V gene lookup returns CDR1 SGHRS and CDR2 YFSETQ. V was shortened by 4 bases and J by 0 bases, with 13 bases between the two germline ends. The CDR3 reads CASSVYGTSNTGELFF. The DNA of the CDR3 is TGCGCCAGCAGCGTCTACGGGACATCGAACACCGGGGAGCTGTTTTTT.

CDR3 residues: CASSLQRQALNTEAFF. The DNA for the CDR3 is TGTGCCAGCAGCCTCCAAAGGCAGGCGTTGAACACTGAAGCTTTCTTT. The genes are TRBV3-1 (or the pseudogene TRBV3-2) and TRBJ1-1; D unclear. The CDR3 sequence is 16 residues long. The V gene's germline CDR1 is LGHDT and CDR2 YNNKEL (reference sequence). The V and J ends lost 4 bases and 0 bases respectively, with 15 bases between them.

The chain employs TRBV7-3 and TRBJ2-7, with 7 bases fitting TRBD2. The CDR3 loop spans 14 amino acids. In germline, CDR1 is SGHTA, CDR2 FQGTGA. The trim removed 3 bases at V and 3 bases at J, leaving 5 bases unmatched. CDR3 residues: CASSLGGTNYEQYF. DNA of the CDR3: TGTGCCAGCAGCTTGGGGGGGACCAACTACGAGCAGTACTTC.

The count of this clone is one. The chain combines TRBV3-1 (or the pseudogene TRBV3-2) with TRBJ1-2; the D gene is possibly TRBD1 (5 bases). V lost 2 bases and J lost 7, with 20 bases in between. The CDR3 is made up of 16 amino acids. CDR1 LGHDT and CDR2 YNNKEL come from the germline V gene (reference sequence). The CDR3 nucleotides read TGTGCCAGCAGCCAACTCCACCACCGCGGCAGGGTTGGCTACACCTTC. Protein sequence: CASSQLHHRGRVGYTF.

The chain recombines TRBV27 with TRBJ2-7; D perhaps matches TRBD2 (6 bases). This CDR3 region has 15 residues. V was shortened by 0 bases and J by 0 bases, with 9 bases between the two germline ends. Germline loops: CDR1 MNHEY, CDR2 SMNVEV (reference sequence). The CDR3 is CASSLSAGRSYEQYF. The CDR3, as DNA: TGTGCCAGCAGTTTATCGGCGGGACGCTCCTACGAGCAGTACTTC.

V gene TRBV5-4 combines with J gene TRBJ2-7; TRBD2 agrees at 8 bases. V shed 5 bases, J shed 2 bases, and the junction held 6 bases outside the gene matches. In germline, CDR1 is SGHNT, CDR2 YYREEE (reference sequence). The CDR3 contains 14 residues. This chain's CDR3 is CASSRLARPYEQYF. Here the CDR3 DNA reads TGTGCCAGCAGTCGACTAGCGAGACCCTACGAGCAGTACTTC.

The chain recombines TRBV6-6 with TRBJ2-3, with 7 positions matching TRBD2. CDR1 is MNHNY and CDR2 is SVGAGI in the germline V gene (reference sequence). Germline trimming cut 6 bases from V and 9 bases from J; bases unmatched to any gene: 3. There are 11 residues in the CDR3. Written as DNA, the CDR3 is TGTGCCAGCAGGGGGGGAGGGACGCAGTATTTT. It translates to CASRGGGTQYF.

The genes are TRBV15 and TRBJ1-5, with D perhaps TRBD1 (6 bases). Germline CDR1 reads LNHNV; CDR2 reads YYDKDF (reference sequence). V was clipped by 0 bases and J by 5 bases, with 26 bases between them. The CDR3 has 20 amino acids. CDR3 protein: CATSRDHGGQPRGLHQPQHF. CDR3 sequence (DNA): TGTGCCACCAGCAGAGATCATGGGGGCCAGCCTAGAGGACTGCATCAGCCCCAGCATTTT.

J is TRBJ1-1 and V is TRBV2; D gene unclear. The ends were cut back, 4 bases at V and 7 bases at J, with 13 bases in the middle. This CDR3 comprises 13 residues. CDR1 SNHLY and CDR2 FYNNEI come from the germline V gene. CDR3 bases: TGTGCCAGCAGTGGCCCCTCGCGGGTTGAAGCTTTCTTT. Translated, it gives CASSGPSRVEAFF.

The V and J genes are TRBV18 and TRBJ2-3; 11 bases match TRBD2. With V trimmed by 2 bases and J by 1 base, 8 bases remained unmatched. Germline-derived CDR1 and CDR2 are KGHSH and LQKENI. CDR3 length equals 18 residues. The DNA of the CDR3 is TGTGCCAGCTCACCAAATAGCGGGAGGGCCCTCGGCACAGATACGCAGTATTTT. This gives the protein CASSPNSGRALGTDTQYF.

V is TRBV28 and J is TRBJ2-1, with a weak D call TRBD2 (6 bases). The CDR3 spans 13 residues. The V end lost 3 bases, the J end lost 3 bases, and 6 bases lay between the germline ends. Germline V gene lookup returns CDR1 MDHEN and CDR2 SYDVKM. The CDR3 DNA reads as TGTGCCAGCAGTTTGGGGGGCTACAATGAGCAGTTCTTC. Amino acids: CASSLGGYNEQFF.